This TCR beta chain is from a study of cytomegalovirus exposure and HLA in healthy donors. In the case of this clone: Its matching antigen is unknown.

Study-wide results and limits: Per published reports, the classifier diagnosed cytomegalovirus status with high specificity and sensitivity. Most CMV-associated TCR beta chains appeared HLA-restricted in a later analysis. Analysis performed later found about 17,000 TCR beta sequences associated with HLA alleles at 0.05 false discovery rate.

Vbeta (60) and Jbeta (13) primers were used in the PCR. This table comes from immunoSEQ multiplex PCR, and its TCRdb copy is limited to in-frame clones, with some not included. In the table there are 150,000 to 200,000 clones, around 80% of which are singletons. The V gene's germline CDR1 is MDHEN and CDR2 SYDVKM. Trimming left V 8 bases short and J 6 bases short, with 10 bases between. The CDR3 spans 12 residues. The chain recombines TRBV28 with TRBJ1-4; D is possibly TRBD1 (5 bases). The receptor's source is a male donor in good health and CMV-seropositive. Sequenced: PBMCs. The CDR3 region is CASGGGDEKLFF. The CDR3 DNA sequence: TGTGCCAGCGGGGGAGGGGATGAAAAACTGTTTTTT.